The 28 T cell receptor beta chains below were found in one sample sequenced in a study of blood T cell repertoires in COVID-19. Sequencing was performed with immunoSEQ multiplex PCR; in TCRdb, only in-frame clones are kept and a portion is missing. The data contain fewer than 250,000 clones, around 82% of them seen just once; the ten biggest clones take up about 4.8%. Sequencing used peripheral blood. The receptors originated from a woman in her 70s with acute or convalescent COVID-19.

The V and J genes are TRBV7-2 and TRBJ1-1; 7 nucleotides agree with TRBD1. CDR1 is SGHTA, CDR2 FQGNSA, per germline. The CDR3 covers 15 residues. V lost 4 bases, J lost 2 bases, and 7 bases stayed unmatched. CDR3: CASSSDRVGNTEAFF. Here the CDR3 DNA reads TGTGCCAGCAGCTCCGACAGGGTAGGAAACACTGAAGCTTTCTTT.

The V and J genes are TRBV28 and TRBJ1-2, with D possibly TRBD1 on 5 matching bases. The germline V gene encodes CDR1 MDHEN and CDR2 SYDVKM. The CDR3 has 14 amino acids. V gave up 6 bases and J gave up 7 bases, with 18 bases separating them. The CDR3 nucleotides are TGTGCCAGCAGACCCAAGACAGCGCTCCGTGGCTACACCTTC. As protein: CASRPKTALRGYTF.

The chain is built from TRBV5-1 and TRBJ1-2, with 7 bases that match TRBD1. Germline CDR1 is SGHRS and CDR2 is YFSETQ. Trimming cost V 4 bases and J 5 bases; bases outside gene matches: 11. CDR3 length: 15 amino acids. Here the CDR3 reads CASSKDMTGYYGYTF. CDR3 sequence (DNA): TGCGCCAGCAGCAAAGATATGACAGGGTATTATGGCTACACCTTC. Full variable domain (missing parts from reference TRBV5-1 and TRBJ1-2): KAGVTQTPRYLIKTRGQQVTLSCSPISGHRSVSWYQQTPGQGLQFLFEYFSETQRNKGNFPGRFSGRQFSNSRSEMNVSTLELGDSALYLCASSKDMTGYYGYTFGSGTRLTVV.

This CDR3 reads CASSSGDTSLNTIYF. The CDR3 DNA follows: TGCGCCAGCAGCTCCGGGGACACGTCCTTAAACACCATATATTTT. The rearrangement joins TRBV5-1 to TRBJ1-3, with TRBD1 as a possible D gene (6 bases). Trimming pared 3 bases from V and 6 bases from J, leaving 16 bases between. The CDR3 is 15 residues long. Per the germline V gene, CDR1 is SGHRS and CDR2 is YFSETQ.

The gene calls are TRBV19 and TRBJ2-1; 10 bases agree with TRBD1. Trimming cost V 10 bases and J 9 bases; bases outside gene matches: 12. The length of the CDR3 is 14 residues. Germline CDR1 is LNHDA and CDR2 is SQIVND (reference sequence). Written as DNA, the CDR3 is TGTGCCACGGCTTCAGACAGGGGGCAAGGTGAGCAGTTCTTC. It yields the protein CATASDRGQGEQFF.

The genes are TRBV5-1 and TRBJ2-1; weak D call: TRBD2 (7 bases). The V end was cut by 4 bases, the J end by 7 bases, with 21 bases between. CDR3 length equals 16 residues. Germline V gene data show CDR1 as SGHRS and CDR2 as YFSETQ. CDR3 residues: CASSMMPGGVGNEQFF. The CDR3 nucleotides read TGCGCCAGCAGCATGATGCCGGGGGGCGTTGGTAATGAGCAGTTCTTC.

J is TRBJ2-1 and V is TRBV11-2; a possible D gene is TRBD1 (5 bases). Trimming removed 1 base from V and 5 bases from J, with 9 bases in between. The CDR3 length is 14 residues. CDR1 is SGHAT and CDR2 is FQNNGV in the germline V gene. The CDR3 DNA reads as TGTGCCAGCAGCTTAGGCAGGGTCAACAATGAGCAGTTCTTC. Its translation: CASSLGRVNNEQFF.

V gene TRBV4-1 combines with J gene TRBJ2-5; 7 bases are a match to TRBD1. CDR1 MGHRA and CDR2 YSYEKL come from the germline V gene. The CDR3 covers 14 residues. With V trimmed by 3 bases and J by 0 bases, 1 base remained unmatched. Here the CDR3 DNA reads TGCGCCAGCAGCCAGGGACAGAACCAAGAGACCCAGTACTTC. As protein: CASSQGQNQETQYF.

V usage is TRBV19 and J usage is TRBJ2-7, with 7 bases matching TRBD1. The V gene end was trimmed by 0 bases and the J gene end by 4 bases; junction bases not matched to a gene: 3. The CDR3 runs 14 residues. Germline assignment: CDR1 LNHDA and CDR2 SQIVND (reference sequence). The CDR3 spells CASSIDPTGYEQYF. CDR3 bases: TGTGCCAGTAGTATAGACCCGACAGGGTACGAGCAGTACTTC.

This chain uses TRBV6-1 with TRBJ2-2, with 7 bases lining up with TRBD2. The germline V gene encodes CDR1 MNHNS and CDR2 SASEGT. Losses at the gene ends were 1 base for V and 7 bases for J; bases not matched to a gene: 3. There are 14 residues in the CDR3. The CDR3, as DNA: TGTGCCAGCAGTGAAGGGGGGGGGAGCGGGGAGCTGTTTTTT. Translating gives CASSEGGGSGELFF.

The J gene is TRBJ1-5, the V gene TRBV7-2; D is undetermined. The CDR3 has 13 residues. Germline values: CDR1 SGHTA, CDR2 FQGNSA. Trimming pared 3 bases from V and 2 bases from J, leaving 5 bases between. CDR3 DNA: TGTGCCAGCAGCTTCGGGGGCAATCAGCCCCAGCATTTT. Amino acids: CASSFGGNQPQHF.

In its sample, this clone was seen many times. The chain uses TRBV5-1 and TRBJ1-4; 7 bases agree with TRBD1. Germline V gene data show CDR1 as SGHRS and CDR2 as YFSETQ. V shed 4 bases and J 5 bases; nucleotides not matched to a gene: 5. This CDR3 comprises 14 residues. The CDR3 DNA reads TGCGCCAGCAGCACAGGACAGGAGAATGAAAAACTGTTTTTT. It specifies CASSTGQENEKLFF.

The rearrangement links TRBV4-1 to TRBJ1-1; TRBD1 matches 12 bases. V trimming: 0 bases; J trimming: 5 bases; junction bases outside the gene matches: 10. The CDR3 covers 18 residues. Germline V lookup: CDR1 MGHRA, CDR2 YSYEKL. The CDR3 region has the DNA TGCGCCAGCAGCCAAGATCAGGGGGACAGGGGGCGCGGTACTGAAGCTTTCTTT. Encoded protein: CASSQDQGDRGRGTEAFF.

The chain joins TRBV12-3 or TRBV12-4 to TRBJ1-2, with 7 bases fitting TRBD1. With 6 bases clipped from V and 7 bases from J, the junction kept 8 bases outside the gene matches. The CDR3 is 13 residues long. In DNA form, the CDR3 reads TGTGCCAGCAGCCCGGACAGGCGGGGTGGCTACACCTTC. Protein sequence: CASSPDRRGGYTF.

This clone was detected only a few times. The V and J genes are TRBV19 and TRBJ1-2; 8 nucleotides line up with TRBD1. The CDR3 contains 17 residues. The germline V gene encodes CDR1 LNHDA and CDR2 SQIVND (reference sequence). J gave up 5 bases and V 3 bases, and 14 bases lay outside the gene matches. The CDR3 DNA follows: TGTGCCAGTAGTATTGATATGCAGGGGGCTTTTGGTTATGGCTACACCTTC. Translated, it gives CASSIDMQGAFGYGYTF.

The gene calls are TRBV18 and TRBJ1-3; TRBD1 matches 11 bases. Germline V gives CDR1 KGHSH, CDR2 LQKENI. CDR3 length equals 16 residues. After removal of 3 bases from V and 0 bases from J, the junction contained 1 base not matched to a gene. This CDR3 reads CASSPGTGGSGNTIYF. DNA for the CDR3: TGTGCCAGCTCACCCGGGACAGGGGGCTCTGGAAACACCATATATTTT.

The chain recombines TRBV3-1 (or the pseudogene TRBV3-2) with TRBJ1-2, with 9 bases identical to TRBD1. The ends lost 4 bases at V and 8 bases at J; junction bases unmatched: 17. CDR3 length: 17 residues. Per the germline V gene, CDR1 is LGHDT and CDR2 is YNNKEL (reference sequence). CDR3 nucleotide sequence: TGTGCCAGCAGCCGAGAACTGGGGACAGGGAGGGTTTGGGGCTACACCTTC. Its translation: CASSRELGTGRVWGYTF.

V gene TRBV19 combines with J gene TRBJ1-1; TRBD1 agrees at 7 bases. Trimming at V came to 8 bases and at J to 2 bases, leaving 5 bases not matched to a gene. Per the germline V gene, CDR1 is LNHDA and CDR2 is SQIVND (reference sequence). This CDR3 contains 13 residues. CDR3 protein: CASSRQGNTEAFF. DNA for the CDR3: TGTGCCAGTTCTAGACAGGGCAACACTGAAGCTTTCTTT.

A note on this clone: The sample contains more than one DNA sequence encoding this CDR3. The chain links TRBV3-1 (or the pseudogene TRBV3-2) to TRBJ1-3; possibly TRBD1 for D (6 bases). V shed 5 bases and J shed 1 base, with 9 bases lying between them. Germline CDR1 reads LGHDT; CDR2 reads YNNKEL (reference sequence). The CDR3 sequence is 14 residues long. The CDR3 coding sequence is TGTGCCAGCAGCGACAGGAGATCTGGAAACACCATATATTTT. Amino acid sequence: CASSDRRSGNTIYF.

The chain employs TRBV21-1 and TRBJ1-5. TRBV21-1 has pseudogene status. The CDR3 totals 15 residues. In DNA form, the CDR3 reads TGTGCCAGCAGCAAAGATATTCGTTTCAATCAGCCCCAGCATTTT. Protein: CASSKDIRFNQPQHF.

The chain joins TRBV5-1 to TRBJ1-1; TRBD1 agrees at 9 bases. The CDR3 runs 15 residues. V lost 0 bases to trimming and J lost 8 bases; unmatched junction nucleotides: 8. CDR1 is SGHRS and CDR2 is YFSETQ in the germline V gene. CDR3: CASSLALGTGSEAFF. The CDR3, as DNA: TGCGCCAGCAGCTTGGCCTTAGGGACAGGGAGCGAAGCTTTCTTT.

This rearrangement joins TRBV12-3 or TRBV12-4 to TRBJ1-2; no definite D call. There are 12 residues in the CDR3. Trimming cost V 1 base and J 9 bases, with 9 bases left between them. The CDR3 DNA is TGTGCCAGCAGTTTAGGGAGACCGCGCTACACCTTC. It codes for CASSLGRPRYTF.

This clone was picked up a small number of times. CDR3: CASSSQGGGSNQPQHF. DNA for the CDR3: TGTGCCAGCTCGTCGCAGGGAGGGGGAAGCAATCAGCCCCAGCATTTT. The J gene is TRBJ1-5, the V gene TRBV18, with D maybe TRBD1 (6 bases). V was cut by 6 bases and J by 1 base, with 16 bases left in between. Germline-derived CDR1 and CDR2 are KGHSH and LQKENI. There are 16 residues in the CDR3.

This clone was recorded a few times. V usage is TRBV27 and J usage is TRBJ1-2; 9 bases match TRBD1. CDR3 length: 14 residues. The V and J ends lost 5 bases and 8 bases, in that order; junction bases with no gene match: 9. From germline, CDR1 is MNHEY and CDR2 SMNVEV (reference sequence). This CDR3 reads CASSAHYRGQGYTF. The DNA of the CDR3 is TGTGCCAGCAGTGCCCATTACAGGGGGCAGGGCTACACCTTC.

The chain has TRBV5-1 and TRBJ2-4; TRBD1 matches at 9 bases. CDR1 and CDR2 (germline): SGHRS, YFSETQ. This CDR3 region has 12 residues. V lost 5 bases, J lost 16 bases, and 10 bases stayed unmatched. CDR3 sequence (DNA): TGCGCCAGCAGTCCGGATCGGGGACAGGGTTACTTC. Protein: CASSPDRGQGYF.

The gene calls are TRBV6-1 and TRBJ1-5; 7 positions agree with TRBD1. The germline V gene has CDR1 MNHNS and CDR2 SASEGT. The length of the CDR3 is 14 residues. Trimming removed 5 bases from V and 2 bases from J; junction bases left unmatched: 3. CDR3: CASSTTGGNQPQHF. CDR3 bases: TGTGCCAGCAGTACTACAGGGGGCAATCAGCCCCAGCATTTT.

The J gene is TRBJ2-2, the V gene TRBV5-1, with D perhaps matching TRBD2 (6 bases). V was trimmed by 4 bases and J by 0 bases, leaving 16 bases between them. The CDR3 spans 17 residues. Germline CDR1 SGHRS, CDR2 YFSETQ. The CDR3 here is CASSPTGRGPNTGELFF. The DNA of the CDR3 is TGCGCCAGCAGCCCAACGGGGCGGGGACCGAACACCGGGGAGCTGTTTTTT.

This rearrangement joins TRBV7-9 to TRBJ2-1, with D possibly being TRBD2 (6 bases). The CDR3 covers 15 residues. The germline gives CDR1 SEHNR, CDR2 FQNEAQ (reference sequence). Trimming pared 1 base from V and 8 bases from J, leaving 15 bases between. The CDR3 is CASSLVAGSVDEQFF. The CDR3, as DNA: TGTGCCAGCAGCTTAGTGGCGGGAAGTGTCGATGAGCAGTTCTTC.